These 25 T cell receptor beta chains were sequenced from one sample in a study of blood T cell repertoires in COVID-19. Repertoires were generated with immunoSEQ multiplex PCR, while TCRdb's copy carries only in-frame clones and drops some. The table lists about 370,000 clones, approximately 91% of them singletons. The sample consisted of PBMCs or T cells enriched from blood (not recorded which). These receptors all come from a woman aged 40 to 49 who had been exposed to COVID-19.

The chain employs TRBV5-1 and TRBJ2-2; a possible D gene is TRBD1 (6 bases). Germline lookup yields CDR1 SGHRS and CDR2 YFSETQ. The CDR3 consists of 14 residues. V shed 0 bases and J shed 5 bases, with 8 bases lying between them. CDR3 in amino acids: CASSLVQGTGELFF. For the CDR3, the DNA is TGCGCCAGCAGCTTGGTGCAGGGGACCGGGGAGCTGTTTTTT.

The V and J genes are TRBV9 and TRBJ1-2, with 8 bases aligning to TRBD1. J gave up 4 bases and V 4 bases, and 6 bases lay outside the gene matches. The CDR3 has 14 residues. Germline V gene sequence: CDR1 SGDLS, CDR2 YYNGEE. CDR3 nucleotide sequence: TGTGCCAGCAGCCCACGGACAGGGCTCTATGGCTACACCTTC. Its protein product is CASSPRTGLYGYTF.

The CDR3 reads CASGFPPRGGYTF. The CDR3, as DNA: TGTGCTAGTGGTTTCCCCCCCAGGGGTGGCTACACCTTC. The rearrangement uses TRBV12-5 and TRBJ1-2; a weak D match, TRBD1 (6 bases). CDR3 length equals 13 residues. Per the germline V gene, CDR1 is LGHNT and CDR2 is FRNRAP. The V and J ends lost 3 bases and 7 bases respectively, with 12 bases between them.

The V and J genes are TRBV28 and TRBJ2-7, with 11 positions matching TRBD2. Germline V gene sequence: CDR1 MDHEN, CDR2 SYDVKM. Trimming removed 6 bases from V and 9 bases from J; junction bases left unmatched: 10. The length of the CDR3 is 14 residues. The CDR3: CASRPIAGGPAQYF. As DNA, the CDR3 is TGTGCCAGCAGGCCAATAGCGGGAGGGCCTGCGCAGTACTTC.

This clone appeared once. This chain joins TRBV5-6 and TRBJ2-5, with 11 bases identical to TRBD2. The J segment lost 1 base and the V segment lost 4 bases, leaving 9 bases of the junction unmatched. The germline CDR1 and CDR2 sequences are SGHDT and YYEEEE. This CDR3 has 17 amino acids. The CDR3 loop is CASSPGPGLAVQETQYF. The DNA for the CDR3 is TGTGCCAGCAGCCCCGGCCCGGGACTAGCGGTCCAAGAGACCCAGTACTTC.

The rearrangement uses TRBV18 and TRBJ1-2; 9 nucleotides line up with TRBD1. This CDR3 spans 14 amino acids. V shed 5 bases and J 4 bases; nucleotides not matched to a gene: 5. CDR1 KGHSH and CDR2 LQKENI come from the germline V gene. The CDR3 sequence: CASSTGQGGYGYTF. The DNA for the CDR3 is TGTGCCAGCTCAACGGGACAGGGAGGCTATGGCTACACCTTC.

The chain recombines TRBV4-2 with TRBJ1-5; perhaps TRBD1 as D (6 bases). Germline values: CDR1 LGHNA, CDR2 YNFKEQ. This CDR3 is 15 amino acids long. V lost 4 bases and J 4 bases, leaving 14 bases between the germline ends. The CDR3 DNA reads as TGTGCCAGCAGCCCGACCGCAGGGGCAAATCAGCCCCAGCATTTT. Protein sequence: CASSPTAGANQPQHF.

V gene TRBV3-1 (or the pseudogene TRBV3-2) combines with J gene TRBJ2-4; D is possibly TRBD1 (6 bases). Germline lookup yields CDR1 LGHDT and CDR2 YNNKEL (reference sequence). Trimming took off 5 bases at V and 2 bases at J, with 16 bases between the two ends. This CDR3 contains 16 residues. This CDR3 reads CASSSTGLWTKNIQYF. The CDR3 bases are TGTGCCAGCAGCTCGACAGGTTTATGGACCAAAAACATTCAGTACTTC.

This clone was observed once. The chain carries TRBV5-6 and TRBJ1-5; TRBD1 aligns across 12 bases. CDR3 length: 16 residues. Unmatched junction bases numbered 9, after V lost 6 bases and J lost 5 bases. Germline CDR1 reads SGHDT; CDR2 reads YYEEEE. In nucleotides, the CDR3 is TGTGCCAGCACCATAACCGGGACAGGGGGCGATCAGCCCCAGCATTTT. Translated: CASTITGTGGDQPQHF.

The chain is built from TRBV3-1 (or the pseudogene TRBV3-2) and TRBJ2-2; 7 positions match TRBD1. Unmatched junction bases numbered 4, after V lost 4 bases and J lost 2 bases. CDR3 length: 15 residues. Germline values: CDR1 LGHDT, CDR2 YNNKEL (reference sequence). The CDR3 nucleotides read TGTGCCAGCAGCCCCCGACAGGGAAACACCGGGGAGCTGTTTTTT. Its protein product is CASSPRQGNTGELFF.

The rearrangement links TRBV29-1 to TRBJ2-5; TRBD1 matches at 11 bases. Germline values: CDR1 SQVTM, CDR2 ANQGSEA. The CDR3 loop spans 14 amino acids. Losses at the gene ends were 8 bases for V and 5 bases for J; bases not matched to a gene: 10. The CDR3 bases are TGCAGCTCTCTGGGGGACAGGGGGTTTGAGACCCAGTACTTC. It specifies CSSLGDRGFETQYF.

The J gene is TRBJ1-4, the V gene TRBV20-1; TRBD1 matches at 8 bases. V shed 5 bases and J 1 base; nucleotides not matched to a gene: 3. The germline gives CDR1 DFQATT, CDR2 SNEGSKA (reference sequence). The CDR3 is 14 amino acids. This CDR3 is CSARDRGTNEKLFF. The CDR3 nucleotides are TGCAGTGCTCGTGACAGGGGAACTAATGAAAAACTGTTTTTT.

V is TRBV4-1 and J is TRBJ2-5, with 13 bases fitting TRBD2. Germline CDR1 is MGHRA and CDR2 is YSYEKL. CDR3 length equals 14 residues. Unmatched junction bases numbered 2, after V lost 4 bases and J lost 6 bases. Written as DNA, the CDR3 is TGCGCCAGCAGCCCGGGACTAGCGGGACAGACCCAGTACTTC. Its protein product is CASSPGLAGQTQYF.

The chain links TRBV30 to TRBJ1-1, with 9 bases fitting TRBD1. CDR3 length equals 13 residues. CDR1 is GTSNPN and CDR2 is SVGIG in the germline V gene (reference sequence). J gave up 1 base and V 5 bases, and 2 bases lay outside the gene matches. The chain's CDR3 is CAWDRGGNTEAFF. The CDR3 bases are TGTGCCTGGGACAGGGGGGGGAACACTGAAGCTTTCTTT.

The chain has TRBV7-9 and TRBJ1-1, with 9 positions matching TRBD1. This CDR3 region has 16 residues. Trimming took 5 bases from V and 5 from J; bases not matched to a gene: 12. CDR1 SEHNR and CDR2 FQNEAQ come from the germline V gene (reference sequence). CDR3 DNA: TGTGCCAGCAGCCCCTTGACAGGGGGGGCGAGGACTGAAGCTTTCTTT. It codes for CASSPLTGGARTEAFF.

This clone was observed a few times. The chain is built from TRBV7-8 and TRBJ1-4; D may be TRBD1 (6 bases). Trimming stripped 4 bases from V and 9 bases from J, with 18 bases between. CDR3 length: 15 amino acids. The germline V gene has CDR1 SGHVS and CDR2 FQNEAQ. The CDR3 protein is CASSSPEDTGKKLFF. CDR3 bases: TGTGCCAGCAGCTCCCCCGAAGATACAGGGAAAAAACTGTTTTTT.

This clone has just a few counts. The V call is TRBV5-3, the J call TRBJ2-7, with a weak D call TRBD1 (5 bases). TRBV5-3 is given ORF status, its function remaining uncertain. Trimming removed 1 base at V and 3 bases at J, with 14 bases between. The CDR3 has 15 amino acids. The CDR3 sequence: CARSLIPTRGYEQYF. The CDR3 coding sequence is TGTGCCAGAAGCTTGATTCCGACAAGGGGCTACGAGCAGTACTTC.

The chain couples TRBV20-1 to TRBJ2-7; a possible D gene is TRBD1 (5 bases). V was pared by 5 bases and J by 2 bases, with 7 bases between. The CDR3 extends over 11 amino acids. Germline V gene sequence: CDR1 DFQATT, CDR2 SNEGSKA (reference sequence). The CDR3: CSARTTYEQYF. In DNA form, the CDR3 reads TGCAGTGCTCGGACAACCTACGAGCAGTACTTC.

This chain joins TRBV4-2 and TRBJ2-3; unclear D gene. Germline loops: CDR1 LGHNA, CDR2 YNFKEQ. Trimming removed 0 bases at V and 0 bases at J, with 16 bases between. The CDR3 sequence is 18 residues long. In DNA form, the CDR3 reads TGTGCCAGCAGCCAAGATTTCTCCCTTATTTCTAGCACAGATACGCAGTATTTT. It translates to CASSQDFSLISSTDTQYF.

The V gene is TRBV27, the J gene TRBJ1-1; 7 nucleotides align to TRBD1. Trimming cost V 6 bases and J 1 base; bases outside gene matches: 5. CDR3 length: 14 residues. Germline V CDR1 and CDR2: MNHEY, SMNVEV (reference sequence). DNA of the CDR3: TGTGCCAGCAGCCCAAGGGGGCCGAACACTGAAGCTTTCTTT. It translates to CASSPRGPNTEAFF.

The gene calls are TRBV7-3 and TRBJ2-6, with a weak D call TRBD2 (6 bases). The germline V and J ends were trimmed by 5 bases and 0 bases, with 17 bases remaining between them. The CDR3 length is 18 residues. CDR1 SGHTA and CDR2 FQGTGA come from the germline V gene. CDR3 sequence: CASSPQGPGVSGANVLTF. Here the CDR3 DNA reads TGTGCCAGCAGCCCCCAAGGACCGGGAGTCTCTGGGGCCAACGTCCTGACTTTC.

The V call is TRBV3-1 (or the pseudogene TRBV3-2), the J call TRBJ1-4; possible D gene TRBD1, 5 bases. This CDR3 is 14 amino acids long. The germline gives CDR1 LGHDT, CDR2 YNNKEL (reference sequence). Between the trimmed V and J ends, which lost 4 bases and 3 bases, there was a span of 9 bases. CDR3 in DNA: TGTGCCAGCAGCCGGGGGGTGGCTAATGAAAAACTGTTTTTT. Translated, it gives CASSRGVANEKLFF.

V usage is TRBV30 and J usage is TRBJ1-4; a weak D match, TRBD1 (6 bases). The CDR3 has 16 amino acids. CDR1 and CDR2 from the germline V gene are GTSNPN and SVGIG (reference sequence). Trimming pared 0 bases from V and 0 bases from J, leaving 11 bases between. CDR3 sequence reads: CAWSVQGVTTNEKLFF. The CDR3 DNA sequence: TGTGCCTGGAGTGTACAGGGTGTAACAACTAATGAAAAACTGTTTTTT.

The chain links TRBV3-1 (or the pseudogene TRBV3-2) to TRBJ2-7; the match to TRBD2 covers 7 bases. Germline lookup yields CDR1 LGHDT and CDR2 YNNKEL (reference sequence). After removal of 0 bases from V and 5 bases from J, the junction contained 13 bases not matched to a gene. The CDR3 consists of 17 residues. The CDR3: CASSQEKGLGGYNEQYF. The CDR3 region has the DNA TGTGCCAGCAGCCAAGAAAAGGGCCTGGGAGGGTACAACGAGCAGTACTTC.

This chain joins TRBV27 and TRBJ1-4; 8 positions agree with TRBD1. Looked up from germline, CDR1 is MNHEY and CDR2 is SMNVEV (reference sequence). With 5 bases clipped from V and 3 bases from J, the junction kept 14 bases outside the gene matches. The CDR3 totals 18 residues. CDR3 in DNA: TGTGCCAGCAGTCAACTGGTAGCAATACAGGGGGCTAATGAAAAACTGTTTTTT. Protein product: CASSQLVAIQGANEKLFF.